This entry is about one T cell receptor (beta chain). The repertoire was sequenced with immunoSEQ multiplex PCR; TCRdb's copy has only in-frame clones and lacks some. The data contain roughly 64,000 clones, more than 65% of them singletons. The CDR3 loop spans 13 amino acids. J gave up 4 bases and V 7 bases, and 4 bases lay outside the gene matches. Per germline, CDR1 LNHDA and CDR2 SQIVND (reference sequence). This sample is part of a study of blood T cell repertoires in COVID-19. Study overall: Donors in the United States, Italy and Spain gave samples during acute or convalescent COVID-19.

Sequencing used peripheral blood. This clonotype originated in a human donor in a cohort sampled during active COVID-19. The V gene is TRBV19, the J gene TRBJ1-2, with 9 nucleotides matching TRBD1. Written as DNA, the CDR3 is TGTGCCAGTACCCCGACAGGGGGCTATGGCTACACCTTC. It codes for CASTPTGGYGYTF.